The rows below give T cell receptor beta chains drawn from one sample of a study of Graves' ophthalmopathy and Graves' hyperthyroidism. In TCRdb, the multiplex PCR reads were re-called with MiXCR into one record per CDR3 protein. The sample has some 240,000 distinct CDR3 sequences; 45% are singletons. The source material was peripheral blood. The receptor set was obtained from an adult man with Graves' ophthalmopathy. The CDR3 runs from the conserved cysteine through the conserved F or W. Fields, in order: clone size, V gene, CDR3 length, J gene, CDR3 protein. Rows give clone size only sometimes, using once, few, many, or a class for an expanded clone.

clone size: many; V gene: TRBV20-1; CDR3 length: 15; J gene: TRBJ2-5; CDR3 protein: CSARGTSGGAGAQYF
clone size: .; V gene: TRBV18; CDR3 length: 14; J gene: TRBJ2-6; CDR3 protein: CASRRGEGANVLTF
clone size: few; V gene: TRBV20-1; CDR3 length: 12; J gene: TRBJ1-2; CDR3 protein: CSARVSNYGYTF
clone size: .; V gene: TRBV12-3/TRBV12-4; CDR3 length: 18; J gene: TRBJ2-6; CDR3 protein: CASSSHRSDRSGANVLTF
clone size: .; V gene: TRBV30; CDR3 length: 14; J gene: TRBJ2-6; CDR3 protein: CGRGGDAGANVLTF
clone size: .; V gene: TRBV10-1; CDR3 length: 12; J gene: TRBJ1-2; CDR3 protein: CASSYRPRDYTF
clone size: .; V gene: TRBV7-2; CDR3 length: 15; J gene: TRBJ2-2; CDR3 protein: CASSLVAGGPNELFF
clone size: .; V gene: TRBV7-9; CDR3 length: 13; J gene: TRBJ1-1; CDR3 protein: CASSNDRGVEAFF
clone size: .; V gene: TRBV15; CDR3 length: 20; J gene: TRBJ1-5; CDR3 protein: CATSRIRTKRAEQQYQPQHF
clone size: .; V gene: TRBV6-6; CDR3 length: 17; J gene: TRBJ2-7; CDR3 protein: CASSGALRTAGVYEQYF
clone size: .; V gene: TRBV7-3; CDR3 length: 14; J gene: TRBJ2-5; CDR3 protein: CASSALGGEETQYF
clone size: .; V gene: TRBV5-8; CDR3 length: 15; J gene: TRBJ1-6; CDR3 protein: CASGLGGTYNSPLHF
clone size: .; V gene: TRBV11-2; CDR3 length: 14; J gene: TRBJ2-7; CDR3 protein: CASSLEQGAYEQYF
clone size: few; V gene: TRBV9; CDR3 length: 14; J gene: TRBJ2-2; CDR3 protein: CASSVDSLTGELFF
clone size: .; V gene: TRBV14; CDR3 length: 17; J gene: TRBJ2-2; CDR3 protein: CASSQAGRGIFAGELFF
clone size: few; V gene: TRBV19; CDR3 length: 13; J gene: TRBJ2-7; CDR3 protein: CATRDRLVYEQYF
clone size: few; V gene: TRBV10-3; CDR3 length: 14; J gene: TRBJ2-2; CDR3 protein: CASSGPSNTGELFF
clone size: .; V gene: TRBV7-8; CDR3 length: 15; J gene: TRBJ2-2; CDR3 protein: CASSPSGTYTGELFF
clone size: .; V gene: TRBV2; CDR3 length: 16; J gene: TRBJ1-4; CDR3 protein: CASSSGQGAFGEKLFF
clone size: .; V gene: TRBV7-3; CDR3 length: 18; J gene: TRBJ2-5; CDR3 protein: CASSLTPAQGHYQETQYF
clone size: .; V gene: TRBV5-1; CDR3 length: 13; J gene: TRBJ2-7; CDR3 protein: CASSPRDGYEQYF
clone size: many; V gene: TRBV2; CDR3 length: 15; J gene: TRBJ1-5; CDR3 protein: CAAGQGASFGQPQHF
clone size: many; V gene: TRBV10-3; CDR3 length: 12; J gene: TRBJ1-1; CDR3 protein: CASSQPNTEAFF
clone size: few; V gene: TRBV2; CDR3 length: 12; J gene: TRBJ2-7; CDR3 protein: CASSAGANEQYF
clone size: .; V gene: TRBV5-1; CDR3 length: 16; J gene: TRBJ1-4; CDR3 protein: CASSRDTTVAGEKLFF
clone size: few; V gene: TRBV5-8; CDR3 length: 15; J gene: TRBJ1-2; CDR3 protein: CASGPRTDTNYGYTF
clone size: .; V gene: TRBV18; CDR3 length: 15; J gene: TRBJ1-1; CDR3 protein: CASSPVKDRNTEAFF
clone size: few; V gene: TRBV20-1; CDR3 length: 14; J gene: TRBJ2-5; CDR3 protein: CSARGNREWETQYF
clone size: .; V gene: TRBV7-2; CDR3 length: 15; J gene: TRBJ1-1; CDR3 protein: CASYSGTGRNTEAFF
clone size: few; V gene: TRBV29-1; CDR3 length: 12; J gene: TRBJ1-1; CDR3 protein: CSGGGRGTEAFF
clone size: many; V gene: TRBV29-1; CDR3 length: 10; J gene: TRBJ2-7; CDR3 protein: CSVGGHEQYF
clone size: .; V gene: TRBV24-1; CDR3 length: 13; J gene: TRBJ2-5; CDR3 protein: CASSDDLIETQYF